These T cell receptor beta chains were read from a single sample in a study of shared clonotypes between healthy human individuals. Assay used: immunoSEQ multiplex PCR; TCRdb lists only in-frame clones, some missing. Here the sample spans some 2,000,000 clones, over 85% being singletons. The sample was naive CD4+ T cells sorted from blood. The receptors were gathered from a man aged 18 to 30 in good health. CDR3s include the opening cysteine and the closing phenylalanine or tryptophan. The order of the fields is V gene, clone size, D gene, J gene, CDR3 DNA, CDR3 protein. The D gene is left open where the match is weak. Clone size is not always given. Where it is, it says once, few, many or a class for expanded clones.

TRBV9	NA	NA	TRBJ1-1	TGTGCCAGCAGCTCTCAGGGGATTCGCACTGAAGCTTTCTTT	CASSSQGIRTEAFF
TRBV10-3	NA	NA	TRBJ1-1	TGTGCCATCAGTGAGGCCGACACTGAAGCTTTCTTT	CAISEADTEAFF
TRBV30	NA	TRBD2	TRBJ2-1	TGTGCCTGGATTCCCATGAGTGGGCTAGCGGCCTACAATGAGCAGTTCTTC	CAWIPMSGLAAYNEQFF
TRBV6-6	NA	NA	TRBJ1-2	TGTGCCAGCAGTACAAGACAGTCTGGCTATGGCTACACCTTC	CASSTRQSGYGYTF
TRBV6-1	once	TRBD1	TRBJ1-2	TGTGCCAGCAACCTCGAATGGACAGGGTTCTATGGCTACACCTTC	CASNLEWTGFYGYTF
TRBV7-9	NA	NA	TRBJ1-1	TGTGCCAGCAGCTTAGGACAGTTGAACACTGAAGCTTTCTTT	CASSLGQLNTEAFF
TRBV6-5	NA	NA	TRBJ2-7	TGTGCCAGCAGGCCGACGGGAGTAACGGGCGAGCAGTACTTC	CASRPTGVTGEQYF
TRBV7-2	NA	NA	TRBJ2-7	TGTGCCAGCAGCTTAGAGCCCGGATCCTACGAGCAGTACTTC	CASSLEPGSYEQYF
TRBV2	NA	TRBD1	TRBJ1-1	TGTGCCAGCAGTGAGCTCCCACAGGGGGTCACTGAAGCTTTCTTT	CASSELPQGVTEAFF
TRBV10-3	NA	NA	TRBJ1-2	TGTGCCATCAGTACCGAAGACGCCGCCTATGGCTACACCTTC	CAISTEDAAYGYTF
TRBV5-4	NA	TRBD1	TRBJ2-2	TGTGCCAGCAGCCTTGCCGGACAGGGTCACGGGGAGCTGTTTTTT	CASSLAGQGHGELFF
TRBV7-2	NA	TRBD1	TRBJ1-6	TGTGCCAGCAGCTTAAACGCCGGACAGGGTAATTCACCCCTCCACTTT	CASSLNAGQGNSPLHF